This TCR beta chain stems from a study of OX40 agonist ivuxolimab in advanced cancers. The wider study: Every 2 weeks, patients received ivuxolimab intravenously, dosed at 0.01 to 10 mg/kg.

Study observations and caveats: Researchers report that CD8+ T cells had, on average, more expanded clones than CD4+. Part of the nonresponder group also had normalized T-cell clonal expansion that was low. At 0.1 to 3.0 mg/kg and by week 6, clonal expansion occurred in CD4+ and CD8+ blood T cells.

TCRdb's copy holds only in-frame clones and misses some; the assay was immunoSEQ multiplex PCR. Seen here are 35,000 to 40,000 clones, about 80% observed once, and the top ten hold 1.8%. The CDR3 is 14 residues long. Per the germline V gene, CDR1 is MNHEY and CDR2 is SVGAGI. Germline trimming cut 2 bases from V and 4 bases from J; bases unmatched to any gene: 4. On this clone itself: No antigen is known for it.

The specimen was CD4+ or CD8+ T cells sorted from blood, collected in a trial of the OX40 agonist ivuxolimab. The V gene is TRBV6-5, the J gene TRBJ1-1, with 7 nucleotides matching TRBD1. The origin of this receptor is an adult with an advanced solid tumor such as melanoma, head and neck, liver or kidney cancer. CDR3 region: CASSYGPGGTEAFF. DNA of the CDR3: TGTGCCAGCAGTTACGGTCCAGGGGGCACTGAAGCTTTCTTT.